Below, one T cell receptor beta chain is given with its context. Other DNA sequences within the sample encode an identical CDR3. The V and J ends lost 5 bases and 5 bases, in that order; junction bases with no gene match: 4. The CDR3 is made up of 14 amino acids. Germline V gene sequence: CDR1 MNHEY, CDR2 SMNVEV (reference sequence). Sequenced by immunoSEQ multiplex PCR; TCRdb stores in-frame clones only, minus some. The sample has fewer than 30,000 clones; over 65% are singletons. During colonoscopy, one to two rectal pinch biopsies were collected. This sample is drawn from a study of pediatric ulcerative colitis.

This TCR was recovered from a boy between 10 and 17 years old with severe ulcerative colitis. The chain links TRBV27 to TRBJ2-5, with TRBD1 identical over 11 bases. The sample taken for sequencing was gut tissue. CDR3 protein: CASSPGTGGETQYF. The CDR3 DNA reads as TGTGCCAGCAGTCCGGGGACAGGGGGGGAGACCCAGTACTTC.